Shown below are 20 T cell receptor beta chains from a single sample sequenced in a study of T cell responses to AZD1222 COVID-19 vaccine. Sequenced by immunoSEQ multiplex PCR; TCRdb stores in-frame clones only, minus some. The sample has 100,000 to 140,000 clones; 70% to 90% are singletons. The sample here was peripheral blood, taken on day 0 of AZD1222 vaccination. The receptor set was obtained from an adult in good health.

The V call is TRBV5-1, the J call TRBJ2-1; perhaps TRBD2 as D (7 bases). This CDR3 is built from 13 residues. V was pared by 2 bases and J by 10 bases, with 13 bases between. Germline V gene data show CDR1 as SGHRS and CDR2 as YFSETQ. CDR3: CASSLSGGREQFF. In DNA form, the CDR3 reads TGCGCCAGCAGCTTATCGGGGGGCCGAGAGCAGTTCTTC.

The V call is TRBV27, the J call TRBJ2-2, with D tentatively TRBD1 (5 bases). The V end was cut by 7 bases, the J end by 1 base, with 22 bases between. The germline V gene has CDR1 MNHEY and CDR2 SMNVEV (reference sequence). The CDR3 spans 18 residues. CDR3 sequence (DNA): TGTGCCAGCATCTTAACCGGGCAGGGCGCCGGGAACACCGGGGAGCTGTTTTTT. Encoded protein: CASILTGQGAGNTGELFF.

The V call is TRBV30, the J call TRBJ2-2; tentatively, D is TRBD1 (5 bases). The CDR3 totals 13 residues. The V end was cut by 4 bases, the J end by 0 bases, with 6 bases between. Germline CDR1 and CDR2: GTSNPN and SVGIG (reference sequence). In nucleotides, the CDR3 is TGTGCCTGGACCAGGGCGAACACCGGGGAGCTGTTTTTT. It yields the protein CAWTRANTGELFF.

The chain recombines TRBV11-3 with TRBJ2-1; D is unclear. V was cut by 5 bases and J by 11 bases, with 19 bases left in between. The germline V gene encodes CDR1 SGHNT and CDR2 YENEEA. CDR3 length equals 14 residues. This CDR3 is CASSLLGSTQKQFF. The CDR3 DNA follows: TGTGCCAGCAGCCTATTAGGTAGCACACAAAAGCAGTTCTTC.

This chain joins TRBV7-8 and TRBJ1-1; tentatively, D is TRBD1 (6 bases). Germline V gives CDR1 SGHVS, CDR2 FQNEAQ. CDR3 length: 16 amino acids. Trimming cost V 7 bases and J 0 bases, with 18 bases left between them. This CDR3 is CASTLSPQGLNTEAFF. Written as DNA, the CDR3 is TGTGCCAGCACCCTATCCCCACAGGGATTGAACACTGAAGCTTTCTTT.

The chain combines TRBV30 with TRBJ1-6, with no clear D. The V end lost 3 bases, the J end lost 10 bases, and 16 bases lay between the germline ends. This CDR3 is built from 14 residues. Germline lookup yields CDR1 GTSNPN and CDR2 SVGIG (reference sequence). The CDR3 DNA is TGTGCCTGGAGGCGGGATATGGGAGGATCACCCCTCCACTTT. Its translation: CAWRRDMGGSPLHF.

The chain links TRBV28 to TRBJ2-1, with a possible D match to TRBD2 (6 bases). V lost 5 bases, J lost 4 bases, and 15 bases lay in between. The CDR3 length is 15 residues. Germline V gene data show CDR1 as MDHEN and CDR2 as SYDVKM. Here the CDR3 reads CASSTPTRRYNEQFF. CDR3 coding DNA: TGTGCCAGCAGTACCCCGACTAGGCGGTACAATGAGCAGTTCTTC. The full variable domain, in which reference TRBV28 and TRBJ2-1 provide the parts outside the CDR3, is DVKVTQSSRYLVKRTGEKVFLECVQDMDHENMFWYRQDPGLGLRLIYFSYDVKMKEKGDIPEGYSVSREKKERFSLILESASTNQTSMYLCASSTPTRRYNEQFFGPGTRLTVL.

This chain joins TRBV6-5 and TRBJ2-1, with D maybe TRBD1 (6 bases). Deletions cut 6 bases from V and 4 bases from J, with 13 bases between. Germline CDR1 reads MNHEY; CDR2 reads SVGAGI. The CDR3 is 14 residues long. CDR3 nucleotide sequence: TGTGCCAGCAGCCGAATAGGGACATACAATGAGCAGTTCTTC. As protein: CASSRIGTYNEQFF.

This clone was counted a few times. The chain carries TRBV5-1 and TRBJ1-2, with 10 positions matching TRBD1. Germline V gives CDR1 SGHRS, CDR2 YFSETQ. CDR3 length: 13 residues. Losses at the gene ends were 6 bases for V and 8 bases for J; bases not matched to a gene: 7. CDR3: CASIPGTGEGYTF. CDR3 in DNA: TGCGCCAGCATACCCGGGACAGGGGAAGGCTACACCTTC.

The J gene is TRBJ1-3, the V gene TRBV27; no clear D gene. CDR3 length equals 14 residues. Germline lookup yields CDR1 MNHEY and CDR2 SMNVEV (reference sequence). V shed 11 bases and J shed 0 bases, with 14 bases lying between them. The DNA for the CDR3 is TGTGCCTCCAAGAGAGCCTCCTCTGGAAACACCATATATTTT. Residues: CASKRASSGNTIYF.

The V call is TRBV4-1, the J call TRBJ2-1, with D unclear. Per germline, CDR1 MGHRA and CDR2 YSYEKL. V was pared by 3 bases and J by 8 bases, with 17 bases between. This CDR3 has 15 residues. Here the CDR3 DNA reads TGCGCCAGCAGCCACCGGACGCCGTGGTACGATGAGCAGTTCTTC. This encodes CASSHRTPWYDEQFF.

The chain recombines TRBV3-1 (or the pseudogene TRBV3-2) with TRBJ1-3; no firm D call. V was trimmed by 2 bases and J by 2 bases, leaving 13 bases between them. This CDR3 spans 16 amino acids. The germline gives CDR1 LGHDT, CDR2 YNNKEL (reference sequence). The CDR3 nucleotides read TGTGCCAGCAGCCAACGTTCCGCCAGGACTGGAAACACCATATATTTT. This gives the protein CASSQRSARTGNTIYF.

The V and J genes are TRBV7-8 and TRBJ1-1; D remains unclear. Germline V lookup: CDR1 SGHVS, CDR2 FQNEAQ. The ends were cut back, 2 bases at V and 1 base at J, with 11 bases in the middle. This CDR3 has 15 amino acids. DNA for the CDR3: TGTGCCAGCAGCTTAATAGTACAGCCGAACACTGAAGCTTTCTTT. The encoded protein is CASSLIVQPNTEAFF.

The chain links TRBV28 to TRBJ2-7, with D possibly matching TRBD1 (6 bases). The CDR3 consists of 13 residues. The germline CDR1 and CDR2 sequences are MDHEN and SYDVKM. V gave up 2 bases and J gave up 6 bases, with 11 bases separating them. CDR3 nucleotides: TGTGCCAGCAGTTTAGGGGGCAGGGGCGAGCAGTACTTC. Translated, it gives CASSLGGRGEQYF.

The rearrangement joins TRBV28 to TRBJ1-2, with 7 positions matching TRBD1. There are 13 residues in the CDR3. Germline CDR1 reads MDHEN; CDR2 reads SYDVKM. The junction had 8 bases not matched to a gene; V was cut back by 7 bases and J by 6 bases. The CDR3 DNA is TGTGCCAGCACCCCCCACGGGACAGATGGCTACACCTTC. It codes for CASTPHGTDGYTF.

This chain links TRBV5-6 with TRBJ1-5; D unclear. Germline V gene sequence: CDR1 SGHDT, CDR2 YYEEEE. Trimming left V 1 base short and J 2 bases short, with 13 bases between. CDR3 length: 16 residues. CDR3 in amino acids: CASSLYGMLGNQPQHF. The CDR3 bases are TGTGCCAGCAGCTTGTATGGGATGTTGGGCAATCAGCCCCAGCATTTT.

The chain employs TRBV28 and TRBJ1-2; D possibly corresponds to TRBD1 (6 bases). V dropped 3 bases and J dropped 2 bases, with 10 bases sitting between them. This CDR3 has 14 residues. Germline CDR1 is MDHEN and CDR2 is SYDVKM. CDR3 region: CASSLAGENYGYTF. The CDR3 region has the DNA TGTGCCAGCAGTTTGGCAGGGGAGAACTATGGCTACACCTTC.

The rearrangement uses TRBV18 and TRBJ2-7; D possibly uses TRBD1 or TRBD2 (5 bases each). From germline, CDR1 is KGHSH and CDR2 LQKENI. Trimming stripped 3 bases from V and 3 bases from J, with 9 bases between. The CDR3 has 13 amino acids. The CDR3 spells CASSPGDRYEQYF. The CDR3 bases are TGTGCCAGCTCACCTGGGGACCGCTACGAGCAGTACTTC. Looking up the rest from reference TRBV18 and TRBJ2-7 gives the full variable domain: NAGVMQNPRHLVRRRGQEARLRCSPMKGHSHVYWYRQLPEEGLKFMVYLQKENIIDESGMPKERFSAEFPKEGPSILRIQQVVRGDSAAYFCASSPGDRYEQYFGPGTRLTVT.

This clone was seen a few times. Other DNA sequences in the same sample also yield this CDR3. CDR3 sequence (DNA): TGTGCCAGCAGTTCCATAGTGGGGGGGCCCGCCGGGGAGCTGTTTTTT. Its translation is CASSSIVGGPAGELFF. The genes are TRBV7-3 and TRBJ2-2, with TRBD2 as a possible D gene (7 bases). CDR1 SGHTA and CDR2 FQGTGA come from the germline V gene. CDR3 length: 16 amino acids. Trimming removed 6 bases at V and 6 bases at J, with 20 bases between.

The chain combines TRBV5-5 with TRBJ1-1; perhaps TRBD1 as D (5 bases). V was shortened by 0 bases and J by 4 bases, with 7 bases between the two germline ends. This CDR3 is built from 13 residues. Germline CDR1 SGHKS, CDR2 YYEKEE (reference sequence). CDR3 protein: CASSLEGATEAFF. The CDR3 bases are TGTGCCAGCAGCTTGGAAGGGGCCACTGAAGCTTTCTTT.